The 20 T cell receptor beta chains listed next were all sequenced from one sample in a study of blood T cell repertoires in COVID-19. Clones were sequenced by immunoSEQ multiplex PCR, and TCRdb holds only the in-frame ones, with some missing. The table shows about 370,000 clones, with 85% to 90% occurring only once. The sequencing input was PBMCs or T cells enriched from blood (not recorded which). Every receptor here comes from a man aged 18-30 years who had recovered from COVID-19.

The chain carries TRBV6-2 or TRBV6-3 and TRBJ2-7, with TRBD1 as a possible D gene (6 bases). V lost 0 bases, J lost 2 bases, and 11 bases lay in between. The CDR3 contains 15 residues. Germline loops: CDR1 MNHEY, CDR2 SVGEGT. DNA for the CDR3: TGTGCCAGCAGTTACTCGGCAGGGGCCACCTACGAGCAGTACTTC. It encodes CASSYSAGATYEQYF.

This chain's CDR3 is CASSISVSQPQHF. CDR3 DNA: TGTGCCAGTAGTATCTCTGTCTCTCAGCCCCAGCATTTT. The V call is TRBV19, the J call TRBJ1-5; D not certain. Germline CDR1 is LNHDA and CDR2 is SQIVND (reference sequence). The CDR3 is made up of 13 amino acids. Between the trimmed V and J ends, which lost 3 bases and 6 bases, there was a span of 9 bases.

The CDR3: CASNRGQGLYNEQFF. CDR3 nucleotides: TGTGCCAGCAATCGGGGACAGGGGCTCTACAATGAGCAGTTCTTC. J is TRBJ2-1 and V is TRBV28; 10 nucleotides agree with TRBD1. This CDR3 spans 15 amino acids. The germline gives CDR1 MDHEN, CDR2 SYDVKM. V was pared by 7 bases and J by 3 bases, with 6 bases of the junction left unmatched.

This chain connects TRBV12-3 or TRBV12-4 to TRBJ2-7, with a weak D call TRBD1 (5 bases). The V and J ends lost 2 bases and 1 base respectively, with 6 bases between them. The CDR3 consists of 13 residues. CDR3 region: CASSLTGSYEQYF. CDR3 DNA sequence: TGTGCCAGCAGTTTAACAGGTTCCTACGAGCAGTACTTC.

The CDR3 DNA reads as TGTGCCAGCTCAACCTTGACAGGGATCTATGGCTACACCTTC. It yields the protein CASSTLTGIYGYTF. The V gene is TRBV18, the J gene TRBJ1-2; TRBD1 matches 7 bases. Germline CDR1 and CDR2: KGHSH and LQKENI. The CDR3 totals 14 residues. Trimming removed 5 bases from V and 4 bases from J; junction bases left unmatched: 7.

The chain's CDR3 is CASSGGQFGTFF. The CDR3 DNA reads TGTGCCAGCAGCGGTGGACAGTTCGGAACTTTCTTT. The chain combines TRBV9 with TRBJ1-1; D may be TRBD1 (6 bases). Trimming cost V 3 bases and J 12 bases, with 15 bases left between them. In germline, CDR1 is SGDLS, CDR2 YYNGEE. This CDR3 has 12 residues.

The rearrangement uses TRBV7-9 and TRBJ2-7; D remains ambiguous. V lost 8 bases and J 3 bases, leaving 8 bases between the germline ends. There are 11 residues in the CDR3. CDR1 and CDR2 from the germline V gene are SEHNR and FQNEAQ (reference sequence). The CDR3 loop is CASSYNYEQYF. CDR3 coding DNA: TGTGCCAGCTCGTATAACTACGAGCAGTACTTC.

This rearrangement joins TRBV7-3 to TRBJ1-1, with 8 bases that match TRBD1. Germline V gene lookup returns CDR1 SGHTA and CDR2 FQGTGA. The CDR3 covers 14 residues. V lost 1 base, J lost 6 bases, and 4 bases stayed unmatched. The CDR3 DNA sequence: TGTGCCAGCAGCTTAATAGGACAGGGTGCTGAAGCTTTCTTT. It encodes CASSLIGQGAEAFF.

The chain employs TRBV7-8 and TRBJ1-5; 8 bases agree with TRBD1. Looked up from germline, CDR1 is SGHVS and CDR2 is FQNEAQ. V lost 2 bases, J lost 4 bases, and 10 bases stayed unmatched. The CDR3 is 17 amino acids. CDR3 sequence (DNA): TGTGCCAGCAGCTTAAAGCCGGACAGGGCGAGGAATCAGCCCCAGCATTTT. Amino acids: CASSLKPDRARNQPQHF.

The V gene is TRBV27, the J gene TRBJ1-5; the D gene is possibly TRBD1 (6 bases). V was pared by 0 bases and J by 6 bases, with 18 bases between. Germline loops: CDR1 MNHEY, CDR2 SMNVEV (reference sequence). The CDR3 consists of 17 residues. As DNA, the CDR3 is TGTGCCAGCAGTTTATCAGCACTTGGGGGGGCGGCTCAGCCCCAGCATTTT. Translated, it gives CASSLSALGGAAQPQHF.

This chain uses TRBV5-1 with TRBJ2-6, with no clear D. Germline CDR1 reads SGHRS; CDR2 reads YFSETQ. The V gene lost 5 bases and the J gene lost 2 bases, with 14 bases spanning the gap. CDR3 length: 16 amino acids. The CDR3 sequence is CASSLNSVAGANVLTF. As DNA, the CDR3 is TGCGCCAGCAGTCTTAATTCCGTCGCTGGGGCCAACGTCCTGACTTTC.

The rearrangement uses TRBV12-3 or TRBV12-4 and TRBJ2-2; D ambiguous. Trimming left V 3 bases short and J 4 bases short, with 6 bases between. There are 13 residues in the CDR3. CDR3 DNA sequence: TGTGCCAGCAGTTTGTTCGGCACCGGGGAGCTGTTTTTT. It codes for CASSLFGTGELFF.

The chain couples TRBV7-2 to TRBJ2-7; 10 positions agree with TRBD2. This CDR3 is built from 17 residues. Per the germline V gene, CDR1 is SGHTA and CDR2 is FQGNSA. V dropped 1 base and J dropped 2; count of bases not matched to a gene: 8. CDR3 protein: CASSLDGSGGQTYEQYF. CDR3 in DNA: TGTGCCAGCAGCTTAGATGGTAGCGGGGGGCAGACCTACGAGCAGTACTTC.

This rearrangement joins TRBV7-9 to TRBJ2-2, with 11 bases identical to TRBD2. This CDR3 comprises 18 residues. With V trimmed by 1 base and J by 0 bases, 4 bases remained unmatched. Germline CDR1 SEHNR, CDR2 FQNEAQ (reference sequence). CDR3 nucleotide sequence: TGTGCCAGCAGCTTAGGACTAGCGGGGAGCGCGAACACCGGGGAGCTGTTTTTT. Protein: CASSLGLAGSANTGELFF. Using reference TRBV7-9 and TRBJ2-2 for the parts outside the CDR3, the full variable domain is DTGVSQNPRHKITKRGQNVTFRCDPISEHNRLYWYRQTLGQGPEFLTYFQNEAQLEKSRLLSDRFSAERPKGSFSTLEIQRTEQGDSAMYLCASSLGLAGSANTGELFFGEGSRLTVL.

The gene calls are TRBV11-1 and TRBJ2-3, with D hard to call. The CDR3 extends over 15 amino acids. Germline V gene sequence: CDR1 SGHAT, CDR2 FQDESV (reference sequence). V shed 1 base and J shed 5 bases, with 13 bases lying between them. CDR3 amino acids: CASSLGGGWVDTQYF. CDR3 sequence (DNA): TGTGCCAGCAGCTTAGGCGGCGGCTGGGTAGATACGCAGTATTTT. Supplemented by reference TRBV11-1 and TRBJ2-3, the full variable domain reads EAEVAQSPRYKITEKSQAVAFWCDPISGHATLYWYRQILGQGPELLVQFQDESVVDDSQLPKDRFSAERLKGVDSTLKIQPAELGDSAMYLCASSLGGGWVDTQYFGPGTRLTVL.

This chain joins TRBV5-4 and TRBJ1-1; 8 bases agree with TRBD1. CDR1 is SGHNT and CDR2 is YYREEE in the germline V gene (reference sequence). J gave up 3 bases and V 4 bases, and 5 bases lay outside the gene matches. The CDR3 runs 14 residues. CDR3 loop: CASSRRGLDTEAFF. The CDR3 nucleotides are TGTGCCAGCAGCCGCAGGGGGCTGGACACTGAAGCTTTCTTT.

This chain links TRBV11-3 with TRBJ2-5; tentatively, D is TRBD2 (5 bases). From germline, CDR1 is SGHNT and CDR2 YENEEA. This CDR3 spans 13 amino acids. Trimming took off 5 bases at V and 4 bases at J, with 11 bases between the two ends. The CDR3 reads CASSPRGGETQYF. The DNA for the CDR3 is TGTGCCAGCAGCCCCCGGGGTGGAGAGACCCAGTACTTC. Full variable domain (rest looked up from reference TRBV11-3 and TRBJ2-5): EAGVVQSPRYKIIEKKQPVAFWCNPISGHNTLYWYLQNLGQGPELLIRYENEEAVDDSQLPKDRFSAERLKGVDSTLKIQPAELGDSAVYLCASSPRGGETQYFGPGTRLLVL.

The chain has TRBV7-2 and TRBJ1-2; 8 positions match TRBD1. V was clipped by 4 bases and J by 6 bases; unmatched bases: 4. The CDR3 is made up of 13 amino acids. CDR1 is SGHTA and CDR2 is FQGNSA in the germline V gene. The CDR3, as DNA: TGTGCCAGCAGCTCGACAGGGGTCGATGGCTACACCTTC. It translates to CASSSTGVDGYTF.

The chain joins TRBV7-9 to TRBJ2-3; D remains ambiguous. The CDR3 sequence is 13 residues long. V lost 0 bases to trimming and J lost 4 bases, with 5 bases between them. Per germline, CDR1 SEHNR and CDR2 FQNEAQ (reference sequence). CDR3 sequence: CASSLAQADTQYF. In nucleotides, the CDR3 is TGTGCCAGCAGCTTAGCACAAGCAGATACGCAGTATTTT.

This CDR3 reads CASSLDTFSYEQYF. CDR3 DNA sequence: TGTGCCAGCAGTTTAGACACCTTCTCCTACGAGCAGTACTTC. This chain uses TRBV28 with TRBJ2-7; no reliable D call. Germline lookup yields CDR1 MDHEN and CDR2 SYDVKM. Deletions cut 2 bases from V and 0 bases from J, with 8 bases between. This CDR3 spans 14 amino acids.